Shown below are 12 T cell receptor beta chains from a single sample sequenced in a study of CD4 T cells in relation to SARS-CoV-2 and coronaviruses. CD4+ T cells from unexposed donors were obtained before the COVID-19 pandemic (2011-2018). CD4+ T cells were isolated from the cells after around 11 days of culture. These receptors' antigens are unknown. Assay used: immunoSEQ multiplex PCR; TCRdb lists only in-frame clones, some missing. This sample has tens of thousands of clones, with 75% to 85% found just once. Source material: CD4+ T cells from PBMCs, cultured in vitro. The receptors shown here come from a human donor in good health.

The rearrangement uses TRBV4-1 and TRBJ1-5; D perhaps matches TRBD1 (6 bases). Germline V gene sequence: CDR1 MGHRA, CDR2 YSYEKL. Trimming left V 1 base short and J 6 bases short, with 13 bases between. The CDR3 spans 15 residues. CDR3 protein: CASSQGTGASQPQHF. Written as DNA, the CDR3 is TGCGCCAGCAGCCAAGGAACGGGGGCAAGTCAGCCCCAGCATTTT.

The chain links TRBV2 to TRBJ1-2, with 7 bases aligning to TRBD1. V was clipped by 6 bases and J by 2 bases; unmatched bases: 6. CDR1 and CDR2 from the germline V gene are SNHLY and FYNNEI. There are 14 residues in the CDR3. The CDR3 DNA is TGTGCCAGCAGGGGACAGCCGGAGAACTATGGCTACACCTTC. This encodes CASRGQPENYGYTF.

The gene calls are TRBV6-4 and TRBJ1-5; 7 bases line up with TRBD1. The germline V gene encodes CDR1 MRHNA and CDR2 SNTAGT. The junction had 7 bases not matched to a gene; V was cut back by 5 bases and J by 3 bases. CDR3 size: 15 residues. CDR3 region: CASSRQGGLNQPQHF. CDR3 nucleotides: TGTGCCAGCAGTAGACAGGGCGGCCTCAATCAGCCCCAGCATTTT.

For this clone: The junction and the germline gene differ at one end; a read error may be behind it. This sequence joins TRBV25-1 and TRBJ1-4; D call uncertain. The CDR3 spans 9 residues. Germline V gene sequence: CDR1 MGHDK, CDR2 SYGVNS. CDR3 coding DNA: TGTGCCAGCAATGGAAAACTGTTTTTT. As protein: CASNGKLFF.

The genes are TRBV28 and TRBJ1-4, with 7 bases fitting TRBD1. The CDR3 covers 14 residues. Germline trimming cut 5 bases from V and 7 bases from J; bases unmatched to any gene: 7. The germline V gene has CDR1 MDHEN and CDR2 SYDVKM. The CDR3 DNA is TGTGCCAGCAGTCTACAGGGGTTTTTTGAAAAACTGTTTTTT. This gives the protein CASSLQGFFEKLFF.

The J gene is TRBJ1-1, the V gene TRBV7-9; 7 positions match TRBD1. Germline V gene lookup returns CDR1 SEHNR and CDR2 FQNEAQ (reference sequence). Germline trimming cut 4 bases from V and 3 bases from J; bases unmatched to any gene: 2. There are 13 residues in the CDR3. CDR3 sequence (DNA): TGTGCCAGCAGCTCGGGACAGTACACTGAAGCTTTCTTT. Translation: CASSSGQYTEAFF.

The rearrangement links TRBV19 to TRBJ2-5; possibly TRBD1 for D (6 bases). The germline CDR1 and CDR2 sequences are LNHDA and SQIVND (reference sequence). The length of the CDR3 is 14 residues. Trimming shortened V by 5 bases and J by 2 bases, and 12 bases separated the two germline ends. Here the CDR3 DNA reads TGTGCCAGTAGTGCCTCAGGACAGCAAGAGACCCAGTACTTC. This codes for CASSASGQQETQYF.

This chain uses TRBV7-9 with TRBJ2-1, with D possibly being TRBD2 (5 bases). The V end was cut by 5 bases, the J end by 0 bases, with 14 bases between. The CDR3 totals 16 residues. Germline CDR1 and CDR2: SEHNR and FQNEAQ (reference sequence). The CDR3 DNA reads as TGTGCCAGCAGCCATAGCGCGAAAAGCTCCTACAATGAGCAGTTCTTC. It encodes CASSHSAKSSYNEQFF.

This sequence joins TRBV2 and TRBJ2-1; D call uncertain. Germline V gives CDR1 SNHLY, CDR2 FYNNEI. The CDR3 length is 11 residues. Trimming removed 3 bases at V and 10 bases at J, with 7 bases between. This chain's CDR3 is CASSDFKEQFF. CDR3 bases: TGTGCCAGCAGTGACTTCAAAGAGCAGTTCTTC.

CDR3: CASSIRQTNTEAFF. The CDR3 DNA reads TGTGCCAGTAGTATTCGACAGACAAACACTGAAGCTTTCTTT. This rearrangement joins TRBV19 to TRBJ1-1; D may be TRBD1 (5 bases). Germline CDR1 and CDR2: LNHDA and SQIVND (reference sequence). With 3 bases removed from V and 2 bases from J, the gap between germline ends came to 10 bases. The CDR3 spans 14 residues.

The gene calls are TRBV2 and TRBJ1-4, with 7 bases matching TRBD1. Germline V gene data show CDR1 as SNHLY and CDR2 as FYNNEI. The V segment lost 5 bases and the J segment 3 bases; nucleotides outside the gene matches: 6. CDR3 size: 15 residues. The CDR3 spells CASSRDRVANEKLFF. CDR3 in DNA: TGTGCCAGCAGTAGAGACAGGGTTGCTAATGAAAAACTGTTTTTT.

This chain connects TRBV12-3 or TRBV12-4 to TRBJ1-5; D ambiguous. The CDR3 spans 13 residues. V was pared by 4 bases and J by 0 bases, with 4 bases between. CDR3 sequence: CASSSSSNQPQHF. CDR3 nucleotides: TGTGCCAGCAGTTCTAGTAGCAATCAGCCCCAGCATTTT.